This T cell receptor (beta chain) was identified in a study of T cell repertoires in cytomegalovirus infection. Study in general: Recently identified HLA-C-restricted CMV epitopes were used, and well-studied HLA-B-restricted CMV epitopes were used as well.

This CDR3 region has 16 residues. Germline V gene lookup returns CDR1 LGHDT and CDR2 YNNKEL (reference sequence). Trimming stripped 0 bases from V and 1 base from J, with 12 bases between. A single record per CDR3 protein comes from TCRdb applying MiXCR to the reads. This table has hundreds of thousands of distinct CDR3 sequences, about 33% appearing once. Of note for this clonotype: Its antigen remains unknown.

This rearrangement joins TRBV3-1 to TRBJ1-2, with D possibly matching TRBD1 (5 bases). The source is a human donor in good health (CMV status not recorded). Some clones in this sample may be carry-over from other donors' samples. Material: cultured CD8+ T cells from PBMCs, obtained from culture after CMV antigen stimulation. The CDR3 DNA follows: TGTGCCAGCAGCCAAGACGGCCGGGGCCTTAACTATGGCTACACCTTC. Its translation is CASSQDGRGLNYGYTF.